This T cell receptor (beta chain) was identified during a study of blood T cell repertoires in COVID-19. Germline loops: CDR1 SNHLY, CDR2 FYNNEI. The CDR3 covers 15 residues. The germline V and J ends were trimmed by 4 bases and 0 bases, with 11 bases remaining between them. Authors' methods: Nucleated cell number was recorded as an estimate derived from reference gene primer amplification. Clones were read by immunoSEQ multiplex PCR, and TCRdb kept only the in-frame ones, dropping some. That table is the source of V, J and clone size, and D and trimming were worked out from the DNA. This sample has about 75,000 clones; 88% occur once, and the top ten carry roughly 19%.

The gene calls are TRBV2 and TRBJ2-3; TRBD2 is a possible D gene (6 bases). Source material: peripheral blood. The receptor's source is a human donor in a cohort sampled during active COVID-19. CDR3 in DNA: TGTGCCAGCAGTGCCGGGACTCATAGCACAGATACGCAGTATTTT. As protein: CASSAGTHSTDTQYF.